The 14 T cell receptor beta chains below were found in one sample sequenced in a study of vaccination and CD4 T cells after COVID-19. The sample's treatment: approximately 10-day PBMC culture with coronavirus spike peptide pools or control peptides (ViraFEST assay). The Oncomine TCR Beta short-read assay was applied to DNA of cultured CD4+ T cells. TCRdb reprocessed the PCR reads with MiXCR, giving one entry per CDR3 protein. The table lists around 13,000 distinct CDR3 sequences, 20% to 25% of them singletons. For these TCRs, the target antigens are not known. This material consisted of CD4+ T cells from blood, cultured in vitro, taken after SARS-CoV-2 vaccination. Source of these receptors: a human donor who had recovered from COVID-19.

V and J are TRBV5-4 and TRBJ1-4; a possible D gene is TRBD1 (5 bases). V gave up 4 bases and J gave up 5 bases, with 15 bases separating them. Germline V CDR1 and CDR2: SGHNT, YYREEE (reference sequence). The CDR3 loop spans 15 amino acids. CDR3 sequence reads: CASSRDLGPNEKLFF. The CDR3 DNA is TGTGCCAGCAGCCGCGATTTGGGGCCCAATGAAAAACTGTTTTTT.

The rearrangement joins TRBV28 to TRBJ2-4, with D tentatively TRBD1 or TRBD2 (5 bases each). Germline V gene data show CDR1 as MDHEN and CDR2 as SYDVKM. Deletions cut 6 bases from V and 6 bases from J, with 24 bases between. CDR3 size: 17 residues. The CDR3 protein is CASSWGTRATKRNIQYF. Here the CDR3 DNA reads TGTGCCAGCAGCTGGGGGACCCGGGCCACTAAACGAAACATTCAGTACTTC.

The rearrangement joins TRBV4-3 to TRBJ2-1; 11 bases line up with TRBD2. CDR1 and CDR2 from the germline V gene are LGHNA and YSLEER. The ends lost 3 bases at V and 9 bases at J; junction bases unmatched: 7. This CDR3 spans 15 amino acids. The CDR3 region is CASSQGSGRAGEQFF. CDR3 bases: TGCGCCAGCAGCCAGGGTAGCGGGAGGGCCGGTGAGCAGTTCTTC.

The chain uses TRBV5-1 and TRBJ2-3; D remains ambiguous. CDR3 length: 14 residues. Germline CDR1 and CDR2: SGHRS and YFSETQ. Trimming pared 7 bases from V and 1 base from J, leaving 13 bases between. DNA of the CDR3: TGCGCCAGCCTTCTTTCGAGCGGCACAGATACGCAGTATTTT. Translation: CASLLSSGTDTQYF.

This chain links TRBV28 with TRBJ2-7, with D unclear. Between the trimmed V and J ends, which lost 5 bases and 7 bases, there was a span of 18 bases. CDR3 length: 14 residues. CDR1 and CDR2 from the germline V gene are MDHEN and SYDVKM. DNA of the CDR3: TGTGCCAGCAGTCCCCGCTCCAGTAATGGAGAGCAGTACTTC. Translation gives CASSPRSSNGEQYF.

This CDR3 is CASSLAGQIQETQYF. The CDR3, as DNA: TGTGCCAGCAGCTTAGCCGGACAGATCCAAGAGACCCAGTACTTC. V is TRBV7-9 and J is TRBJ2-5; maybe TRBD1 (6 bases). This CDR3 comprises 15 residues. CDR1 SEHNR and CDR2 FQNEAQ come from the germline V gene (reference sequence). V was trimmed by 0 bases and J by 1 base, leaving 9 bases between them. Drawing the rest from reference TRBV7-9 and TRBJ2-5, the complete variable domain is DTGVSQNPRHKITKRGQNVTFRCDPISEHNRLYWYRQTLGQGPEFLTYFQNEAQLEKSRLLSDRFSAERPKGSFSTLEIQRTEQGDSAMYLCASSLAGQIQETQYFGPGTRLLVL.

This chain links TRBV12-3 or TRBV12-4 with TRBJ2-7; D unclear. The CDR3 contains 14 residues. V was trimmed by 3 bases and J by 5 bases, leaving 14 bases between them. CDR3 loop: CASSLTATFHEQYF. The CDR3 region has the DNA TGTGCCAGCAGTTTGACCGCCACGTTCCACGAGCAGTACTTC.

A note on this clonotype: Relative to the germline gene, one junction end is altered; a read error may explain this. The chain has TRBV6-5 and TRBJ2-7; D is tentatively TRBD1 or TRBD2 (5 bases each). The CDR3 has 14 residues. The germline CDR1 and CDR2 sequences are MNHEY and SVGAGI. In DNA, the CDR3 is TGTGCCAGCAGTTACGGGGGAGCTAGTCACGAGCAGCACTTC. It encodes CASSYGGASHEQHF.

The J gene is TRBJ2-2, the V gene TRBV5-4; no clear D gene. The ends were cut back, 3 bases at V and 6 bases at J, with 12 bases in the middle. Germline CDR1 reads SGHNT; CDR2 reads YYREEE (reference sequence). The CDR3 is 14 amino acids. CDR3 DNA sequence: TGTGCCAGCAGCTCCCGGGTTGGGGCCGGGGAGCTGTTTTTT. This encodes CASSSRVGAGELFF. The variable domain in full, completed from reference TRBV5-4 and TRBJ2-2, reads ETGVTQSPTHLIKTRGQQVTLRCSSQSGHNTVSWYQQALGQGPQFIFQYYREEENGRGNFPPRFSGLQFPNYSSELNVNALELDDSALYLCASSSRVGAGELFFGEGSRLTVL.

This clonotype was observed a few times. The rearrangement uses TRBV28 and TRBJ1-2; 7 bases line up with TRBD1. Germline CDR1 and CDR2: MDHEN and SYDVKM. This CDR3 has 13 residues. Losses at the gene ends were 6 bases for V and 8 bases for J; bases not matched to a gene: 9. CDR3 in DNA: TGTGCCAGCAGGCCTCAATACAGGGGAGGCTACACCTTC. Protein product: CASRPQYRGGYTF.

This chain joins TRBV5-1 and TRBJ2-3; the D gene could be TRBD1 or TRBD2 (5 bases each). Looked up from germline, CDR1 is SGHRS and CDR2 is YFSETQ. The CDR3 is 14 residues long. Trimming shortened V by 1 base and J by 2 bases, and 8 bases separated the two germline ends. The DNA for the CDR3 is TGCGCCAGCAGCTTGAGAGGGGACACAGATACGCAGTATTTT. Translation: CASSLRGDTDTQYF.

The V and J genes are TRBV6-1 and TRBJ1-3; TRBD1 agrees at 7 bases. Trimming at V came to 4 bases and at J to 0 bases, leaving 3 bases not matched to a gene. CDR1 is MNHNS and CDR2 is SASEGT in the germline V gene. The CDR3 loop spans 15 amino acids. The CDR3 reads CASSVDRYSGNTIYF. CDR3 DNA sequence: TGTGCCAGCAGTGTGGACAGGTACTCTGGAAACACCATATATTTT.

This clonotype has more than one count but fewer than ten. V and J are TRBV20-1 and TRBJ1-5, with D possibly being TRBD1 (6 bases). V was shortened by 4 bases and J by 5 bases, with 12 bases between the two germline ends. The CDR3 sequence is 13 residues long. Germline V gene sequence: CDR1 DFQATT, CDR2 SNEGSKA (reference sequence). This CDR3 reads CSAKTGADQPQHF. DNA of the CDR3: TGCAGTGCTAAGACAGGCGCCGATCAGCCCCAGCATTTT.

This chain connects TRBV20-1 to TRBJ2-7; 7 bases agree with TRBD2. Germline assignment: CDR1 DFQATT and CDR2 SNEGSKA (reference sequence). There are 12 residues in the CDR3. With 6 bases clipped from V and 0 bases from J, the junction kept 2 bases outside the gene matches. The CDR3 DNA is TGCAGTGCGGCGGGGGTCTCCTACGAGCAGTACTTC. Translating it yields CSAAGVSYEQYF.